What follows describes a single T cell receptor beta chain. Trimming took off 4 bases at V and 0 bases at J, with 10 bases between the two ends. The CDR3 runs to 15 residues. Looked up from germline, CDR1 is LGHDT and CDR2 is YNNKEL (reference sequence). This sample is part of a study of blood T cell repertoires in COVID-19. Per the authors' pipeline: Using reference gene primer amplification, nucleated cell counts were estimated. The protocol was immunoSEQ multiplex PCR, while the TCRdb copy is restricted to in-frame clones and leaves out a portion. V, J and clone size derive from that table, while D and trimming were established from the DNA sequence. The repertoire holds 200,000 to 250,000 clones, 75% to 85% seen once, with 9.5% to 10% in the top ten.

Sequencing used peripheral blood. V usage is TRBV3-1 (or the pseudogene TRBV3-2) and J usage is TRBJ2-1; D possibly corresponds to TRBD1 (6 bases). The sequence was obtained from a man aged 50 or older with active or convalescent COVID-19. This CDR3 reads CASSLSGASYNEQFF. The CDR3 bases are TGTGCCAGCAGCCTTTCAGGGGCCTCCTACAATGAGCAGTTCTTC.